This passage covers 18 T cell receptor beta chains from one sample sequenced in a study of T cell responses to AZD1222 COVID-19 vaccine. The assay was immunoSEQ multiplex PCR, and TCRdb's table has in-frame clones only and misses some. The table shows about 100,000 clones, with roughly 90% occurring only once. The material was peripheral blood, obtained 28 days after the second AZD1222 dose. Source of these receptors: an adult who received the AZD1222 COVID-19 vaccine.

The V and J genes are TRBV23-1 and TRBJ1-5; 9 bases map to TRBD1. TRBV23-1 is sorted into the ORF group, with uncertain function. With V trimmed by 0 bases and J by 4 bases, 13 bases remained unmatched. This CDR3 has 19 amino acids. For the CDR3, the DNA is TGCGCCAGCAGTCAATCGAGGACAGGGGCCCCTCCCCTAAATCAGCCCCAGCATTTT. It yields the protein CASSQSRTGAPPLNQPQHF.

In its sample, this clone was seen a few times. The chain joins TRBV6-1 to TRBJ1-4, with D possibly matching TRBD1 (5 bases). Germline CDR1 and CDR2: MNHNS and SASEGT. This CDR3 has 14 amino acids. V gave up 1 base and J gave up 7 bases, with 10 bases separating them. The CDR3 is CASSEGGRVEKLFF. The DNA of the CDR3 is TGTGCCAGCAGTGAAGGAGGCAGGGTTGAAAAACTGTTTTTT.

This rearrangement joins TRBV2 to TRBJ2-7; TRBD2 matches 8 bases. J gave up 3 bases and V 7 bases, and 5 bases lay outside the gene matches. Germline values: CDR1 SNHLY, CDR2 FYNNEI. The CDR3 is 13 amino acids. The CDR3 here is CASMGTSGYEQYF. CDR3 in DNA: TGTGCCAGCATGGGTACTAGCGGCTACGAGCAGTACTTC.

This chain connects TRBV7-2 to TRBJ2-3, with TRBD2 identical over 7 bases. The ends lost 5 bases at V and 0 bases at J; junction bases unmatched: 8. The CDR3 is 16 residues long. From germline, CDR1 is SGHTA and CDR2 FQGNSA. Written as DNA, the CDR3 is TGTGCCAGCAGCCCGACGGTGGGACTAAGCACAGATACGCAGTATTTT. Translated, it gives CASSPTVGLSTDTQYF.

The chain joins TRBV9 to TRBJ2-1; no clear D gene. The length of the CDR3 is 14 residues. Germline CDR1 reads SGDLS; CDR2 reads YYNGEE. Trimming pared 0 bases from V and 2 bases from J, leaving 6 bases between. CDR3 nucleotides: TGTGCCAGCAGCGTAGGTTCAACCTACAATGAGCAGTTCTTC. This encodes CASSVGSTYNEQFF. The full variable domain, with the rest looked up from reference TRBV9 and TRBJ2-1, is DSGVTQTPKHLITATGQRVTLRCSPRSGDLSVYWYQQSLDQGLQFLIQYYNGEERAKGNILERFSAQQFPDLHSELNLSSLELGDSALYFCASSVGSTYNEQFFGPGTRLTVL.

V is TRBV5-5 and J is TRBJ1-4, with TRBD1 identical over 7 bases. Germline V gives CDR1 SGHKS, CDR2 YYEKEE (reference sequence). Unmatched junction bases numbered 15, after V lost 1 base and J lost 3 bases. The CDR3 totals 19 residues. In DNA form, the CDR3 reads TGTGCCAGCAGCTTGAGGGAGGTCGATACAGGGGCCTCTAATGAAAAACTGTTTTTT. Translating it yields CASSLREVDTGASNEKLFF.

The chain links TRBV6-5 to TRBJ2-3; a weak D match, TRBD1 (5 bases). Germline loops: CDR1 MNHEY, CDR2 SVGAGI. V shed 6 bases and J shed 1 base, with 11 bases lying between them. The CDR3 extends over 14 amino acids. CDR3 sequence reads: CASRQTGRTDTQYF. CDR3 nucleotide sequence: TGTGCCAGCAGGCAAACAGGACGCACAGATACGCAGTATTTT.

This clone was counted once. The chain employs TRBV12-3 or TRBV12-4 and TRBJ1-5, with 8 bases matching TRBD1. The CDR3 has 13 amino acids. Unmatched junction bases numbered 4, after V lost 6 bases and J lost 6 bases. The CDR3 protein is CASRTGAGQPQHF. The CDR3 bases are TGTGCCAGCAGGACAGGGGCTGGTCAGCCCCAGCATTTT.

The chain has TRBV5-1 and TRBJ2-1; 7 bases match TRBD2. The CDR3 spans 15 residues. The germline V gene encodes CDR1 SGHRS and CDR2 YFSETQ. The V segment lost 1 base and the J segment 4 bases; nucleotides outside the gene matches: 5. DNA for the CDR3: TGCGCCAGCAGCTTGTGGGAGGGGTTATACAATGAGCAGTTCTTC. Translated, it gives CASSLWEGLYNEQFF.

This clone was recorded many times. This chain links TRBV28 with TRBJ2-1; possibly TRBD1 or TRBD2 for D (5 bases each). The germline gives CDR1 MDHEN, CDR2 SYDVKM. The CDR3 is 15 residues long. V lost 5 bases and J lost 9, with 20 bases in between. The CDR3 DNA reads as TGTGCCAGCAGTCTCCCCCAGCTAGCAGGGATTGAGCAGTTCTTC. This sequence encodes CASSLPQLAGIEQFF. The full variable domain, its missing parts supplied by reference TRBV28 and TRBJ2-1, is DVKVTQSSRYLVKRTGEKVFLECVQDMDHENMFWYRQDPGLGLRLIYFSYDVKMKEKGDIPEGYSVSREKKERFSLILESASTNQTSMYLCASSLPQLAGIEQFFGPGTRLTVL.

The chain links TRBV18 to TRBJ1-1; the match to TRBD1 covers 8 bases. The CDR3 runs 15 residues. Trimming removed 0 bases from V and 0 bases from J; junction bases left unmatched: 0. Germline V gene sequence: CDR1 KGHSH, CDR2 LQKENI. This chain's CDR3 is CASSPPTGVNTEAFF. In nucleotides, the CDR3 is TGTGCCAGCTCACCACCGACAGGGGTGAACACTGAAGCTTTCTTT.

The count of this clone is one. The rearrangement uses TRBV11-3 and TRBJ2-1, with D maybe TRBD1 (5 bases). V was pared by 3 bases and J by 12 bases, with 15 bases between. In germline, CDR1 is SGHNT, CDR2 YENEEA. The length of the CDR3 is 13 residues. CDR3 nucleotide sequence: TGTGCCAGCAGCTTTGGGGCCACGGGTGGGCAGTTCTTC. This gives the protein CASSFGATGGQFF.

The V gene is TRBV15, the J gene TRBJ1-4, with D tentatively TRBD1 (5 bases). CDR3 length equals 15 residues. V shed 2 bases and J shed 7 bases, with 14 bases lying between them. The germline gives CDR1 LNHNV, CDR2 YYDKDF (reference sequence). This CDR3 is CATSRIRGLSEKLFF. The CDR3 bases are TGTGCCACCAGCAGAATCCGGGGCCTTAGTGAAAAACTGTTTTTT.

J is TRBJ2-7 and V is TRBV2, with D perhaps assigned TRBD1 or TRBD2 (5 bases each). The CDR3 is 13 residues long. The V end lost 7 bases, the J end lost 3 bases, and 13 bases lay between the germline ends. Germline-derived CDR1 and CDR2 are SNHLY and FYNNEI. The CDR3 DNA is TGTGCCAGCAACTCCGGGACGGTCTACGAGCAGTACTTC. Translation gives CASNSGTVYEQYF. The complete variable domain, with remaining parts taken from reference TRBV2 and TRBJ2-7, reads EPEVTQTPSHQVTQMGQEVILRCVPISNHLYFYWYRQILGQKVEFLVSFYNNEISEKSEIFDDQFSVERPDGSNFTLKIRSTKLEDSAMYFCASNSGTVYEQYFGPGTRLTVT.

This sequence joins TRBV28 and TRBJ2-7; 7 nucleotides match TRBD1. Germline V gene lookup returns CDR1 MDHEN and CDR2 SYDVKM. This CDR3 comprises 12 residues. With 6 bases clipped from V and 6 bases from J, the junction kept 5 bases outside the gene matches. CDR3 region: CASRTGAVEQYF. In DNA, the CDR3 is TGTGCCAGCAGAACAGGGGCGGTCGAGCAGTACTTC. The whole variable domain, filled in from reference TRBV28 and TRBJ2-7, reads DVKVTQSSRYLVKRTGEKVFLECVQDMDHENMFWYRQDPGLGLRLIYFSYDVKMKEKGDIPEGYSVSREKKERFSLILESASTNQTSMYLCASRTGAVEQYFGPGTRLTVT.

This chain joins TRBV9 and TRBJ2-1, with TRBD2 matching over 12 bases. CDR1 and CDR2 from the germline V gene are SGDLS and YYNGEE. V was pared by 1 base and J by 7 bases, with 0 bases of the junction left unmatched. This CDR3 has 14 residues. In nucleotides, the CDR3 is TGTGCCAGCAGCGTAACTAGCGGGAGGAATGAGCAGTTCTTC. This sequence encodes CASSVTSGRNEQFF.

This chain links TRBV7-4 with TRBJ1-3; D is undetermined. Germline CDR1 is SGHVT and CDR2 is SQSDAQ. V dropped 5 bases and J dropped 7 bases, with 21 bases sitting between them. This CDR3 has 16 residues. In nucleotides, the CDR3 is TGTGCCAGCAGCCTATCCCGGAGGAGGGAAGACAACACCATATATTTT. Translating gives CASSLSRRREDNTIYF.

The chain carries TRBV5-8 and TRBJ1-5, with TRBD1 matching over 7 bases. The V gene's germline CDR1 is SGHTS and CDR2 YDEGEE. Trimming took 1 base from V and 0 from J; bases not matched to a gene: 7. CDR3 size: 17 residues. The chain's CDR3 is CASSLSRDSYSNQPQHF. CDR3 DNA: TGTGCCAGCAGCTTGTCCCGGGACAGTTATAGCAATCAGCCCCAGCATTTT.